This T cell receptor (beta chain) was documented in a study of CD8 T cells in ankylosing spondylitis. Study-wide findings and caveats: Blood from ankylosing spondylitis patients appeared to carry a characteristic roughly eight-variant TCR beta motif.

V was clipped by 5 bases and J by 6 bases, with 7 bases between them. The V gene's germline CDR1 is SGHVS and CDR2 FNYEAQ. This CDR3 spans 12 amino acids. A word on this clonotype: Its specificity is unknown.

A quantitative 5'-RACE method, one with molecular barcodes, was used to make TCR beta libraries. One entry per CDR3 protein, called by TCRdb with MiXCR from the 5' RACE reads. The sample has some 840,000 distinct CDR3 sequences, roughly 12% seen once. This clonotype originated in a male donor with ankylosing spondylitis. The sequenced sample consisted of blood, either unsorted or a sorted T cell fraction (not recorded which). V usage is TRBV7-6 and J usage is TRBJ2-2; D is ambiguous. The CDR3 bases are TGTGCCAGCAGCCACAATTCCGGGGAGCTGTTTTTT. This sequence encodes CASSHNSGELFF.